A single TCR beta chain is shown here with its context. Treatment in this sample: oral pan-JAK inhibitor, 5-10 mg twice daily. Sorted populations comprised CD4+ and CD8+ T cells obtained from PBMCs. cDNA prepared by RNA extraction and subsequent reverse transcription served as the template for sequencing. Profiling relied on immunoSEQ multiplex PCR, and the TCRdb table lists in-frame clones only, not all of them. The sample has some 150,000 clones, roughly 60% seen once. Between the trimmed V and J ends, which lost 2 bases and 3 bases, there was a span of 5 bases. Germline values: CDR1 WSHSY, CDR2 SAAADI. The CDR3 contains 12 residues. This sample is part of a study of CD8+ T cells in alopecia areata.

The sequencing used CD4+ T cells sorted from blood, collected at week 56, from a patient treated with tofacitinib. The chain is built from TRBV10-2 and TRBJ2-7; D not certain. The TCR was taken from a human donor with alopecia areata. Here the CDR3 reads CASSEVGYEQYF. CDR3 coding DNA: TGCGCCAGCAGTGAGGTTGGCTACGAGCAGTACTTC.